Below, 32 T cell receptor beta chains from the same sample are listed, as sequenced in a study of T cell changes during pregnancy in multiple sclerosis. The assay was immunoSEQ multiplex PCR, and TCRdb's table has in-frame clones only and misses some. Of about 36,000 clones listed, 80% to 95% are singletons. Sequencing was performed on CD4+ T cells from peripheral blood mononuclear cells, taken in the third trimester of pregnancy. The receptors were sampled from a female donor in good health, enrolled as a control in a pregnancy study.

The V and J genes are TRBV7-8 and TRBJ2-1; D is perhaps TRBD1 (6 bases). Between the trimmed V and J ends, which lost 5 bases and 5 bases, there was a span of 16 bases. The CDR3 contains 15 residues. From germline, CDR1 is SGHVS and CDR2 FQNEAQ. The CDR3 loop reads CASSPPGTPNNEQFF. The CDR3 coding sequence is TGTGCCAGCAGCCCCCCCGGGACACCAAACAATGAGCAGTTCTTC.

The gene calls are TRBV18 and TRBJ2-7; D gene uncertain. V was cut by 4 bases and J by 1 base, with 11 bases left in between. Germline lookup yields CDR1 KGHSH and CDR2 LQKENI. This CDR3 spans 14 amino acids. As DNA, the CDR3 is TGTGCCAGCTCACGTACTCATTTTTCCTACGAGCAGTACTTC. This codes for CASSRTHFSYEQYF.

This chain uses TRBV6-1 with TRBJ2-7; 9 bases are a match to TRBD1. CDR3 length: 14 residues. Looked up from germline, CDR1 is MNHNS and CDR2 is SASEGT. Germline trimming cut 6 bases from V and 3 bases from J; bases unmatched to any gene: 6. The CDR3 is CASRGGQGGYEQYF. CDR3 bases: TGTGCCAGCAGGGGGGGACAGGGAGGCTACGAGCAGTACTTC.

The CDR3 loop reads CASSQSGGINSGNTIYF. In DNA form, the CDR3 reads TGTGCCAGCAGCCAATCCGGAGGCATCAACTCTGGAAACACCATATATTTT. The genes are TRBV4-2 and TRBJ1-3; no clear D gene. The V gene lost 2 bases and the J gene lost 0 bases, with 14 bases spanning the gap. Germline lookup yields CDR1 LGHNA and CDR2 YNFKEQ. The CDR3 is 17 residues long.

The genes are TRBV30 and TRBJ1-2; 11 nucleotides align to TRBD1. V was clipped by 3 bases and J by 3 bases; unmatched bases: 9. Germline CDR1 and CDR2: GTSNPN and SVGIG (reference sequence). This CDR3 is 16 amino acids long. The CDR3 DNA is TGTGCCTGGAGAGAAACCGGGACAGGGGGTCACTATGGCTACACCTTC. Translated, it gives CAWRETGTGGHYGYTF.

The V and J genes are TRBV5-1 and TRBJ2-7; TRBD2 is a possible D gene (6 bases). CDR1 is SGHRS and CDR2 is YFSETQ in the germline V gene. Between the trimmed V and J ends, which lost 4 bases and 5 bases, there was a span of 10 bases. The CDR3 runs 12 residues. The CDR3 spells CASSKLAHEQYF. The CDR3 DNA sequence: TGCGCCAGCAGCAAACTAGCTCACGAGCAGTACTTC.

This clone was observed a handful of times. The same CDR3 can be traced to other DNA sequences in this sample. The rearrangement links TRBV4-1 to TRBJ1-5; D is perhaps TRBD1 (6 bases). This CDR3 is 15 amino acids long. Germline V gene sequence: CDR1 MGHRA, CDR2 YSYEKL. With 1 base removed from V and 7 bases from J, the gap between germline ends came to 14 bases. CDR3 DNA sequence: TGCGCCAGCAGCCAAGTCCCAGGGGTTTTACAGCCCCAGCATTTT. This codes for CASSQVPGVLQPQHF.

The chain uses TRBV27 and TRBJ2-7; 12 nucleotides align to TRBD2. V gave up 3 bases and J gave up 7 bases; unmatched junction bases: 7. The CDR3 runs 15 residues. Germline CDR1 MNHEY, CDR2 SMNVEV (reference sequence). The DNA for the CDR3 is TGTGCCAGCAGTTTTACTAGCGGGGGGACTGGAGAGCAGTACTTC. The encoded protein is CASSFTSGGTGEQYF.

The chain links TRBV29-1 to TRBJ2-3; 11 nucleotides match TRBD2. This CDR3 is 15 amino acids long. The trim removed 7 bases at V and 0 bases at J, leaving 6 bases unmatched. Germline assignment: CDR1 SQVTM and CDR2 ANQGSEA. The CDR3 DNA reads as TGCAGCGGGAGTAGCGGGGGGGCTAGCACAGATACGCAGTATTTT. Amino acid sequence: CSGSSGGASTDTQYF.

V is TRBV10-3 and J is TRBJ2-2, with D perhaps matching TRBD2 (6 bases). Germline loops: CDR1 ENHRY, CDR2 SYGVKD. Trimming took off 4 bases at V and 2 bases at J, with 11 bases between the two ends. The CDR3 length is 15 residues. CDR3 nucleotide sequence: TGTGCCATCAGTGCCGGGACTCCAAACACCGGGGAGCTGTTTTTT. Amino acids: CAISAGTPNTGELFF.

The CDR3 bases are TGTGCCAGCACCCCGGGACTAGAACTTTCTTACAATGAGCAGTTCTTC. It codes for CASTPGLELSYNEQFF. The V gene is TRBV27, the J gene TRBJ2-1, with 8 bases fitting TRBD2. From germline, CDR1 is MNHEY and CDR2 SMNVEV (reference sequence). J gave up 4 bases and V 7 bases, and 12 bases lay outside the gene matches. This CDR3 has 16 amino acids.

The rearrangement joins TRBV7-2 to TRBJ1-2; D may be TRBD1 (5 bases). Trimming took 6 bases from V and 2 from J, leaving 16 bases between them. This CDR3 has 15 residues. From germline, CDR1 is SGHTA and CDR2 FQGNSA. The DNA for the CDR3 is TGTGCCAGCAGACCCGGCGGGGGGAGAAACTATGGCTACACCTTC. As protein: CASRPGGGRNYGYTF.

The chain carries TRBV6-5 and TRBJ2-7; no reliable D call. V lost 7 bases and J 6 bases, leaving 10 bases between the germline ends. Germline V gives CDR1 MNHEY, CDR2 SVGAGI. The CDR3 loop spans 11 amino acids. CDR3 loop: CASIRGGEQYF. As DNA, the CDR3 is TGTGCCAGCATTAGAGGTGGCGAGCAGTACTTC.

The CDR3: CTSSQVQGHQPQHF. The DNA for the CDR3 is TGCACCAGCAGCCAAGTACAGGGCCATCAGCCCCAGCATTTT. V and J are TRBV1 and TRBJ1-5; the tabulated D call, TRBD1, remains unverified against the DNA. TRBV1 is noted as a pseudogene. The CDR3 length is 14 residues.

This clone was seen a single time. CDR3 DNA sequence: TGTGCCAGCAGCTTCGGCGGTTTAGGAGAGACCCAGTACTTC. The encoded protein is CASSFGGLGETQYF. The chain has TRBV7-2 and TRBJ2-5; D unclear. From germline, CDR1 is SGHTA and CDR2 FQGNSA. Trimming pared 3 bases from V and 4 bases from J, leaving 12 bases between. The CDR3 is made up of 14 amino acids.

Here the CDR3 reads CASTTWTSGGPAYNEQFF. CDR3 DNA: TGTGCCAGCACCACGTGGACTAGCGGGGGCCCAGCCTACAATGAGCAGTTCTTC. The chain joins TRBV27 to TRBJ2-1; 13 bases map to TRBD2. Trimming removed 7 bases from V and 2 bases from J; junction bases left unmatched: 11. Germline lookup yields CDR1 MNHEY and CDR2 SMNVEV (reference sequence). This CDR3 has 18 amino acids.

The chain couples TRBV7-2 to TRBJ1-5; tentative D call: TRBD1 (5 bases). V was cut by 5 bases and J by 7 bases, with 18 bases left in between. Germline V gives CDR1 SGHTA, CDR2 FQGNSA. This CDR3 is built from 15 residues. For the CDR3, the DNA is TGTGCCAGCAGCCCCGGGGACTCTCCCCGCCAGCCCCAGCATTTT. This translates into CASSPGDSPRQPQHF.

V gene TRBV10-3 combines with J gene TRBJ2-5, with 9 bases lining up with TRBD1. After removal of 10 bases from V and 5 bases from J, the junction contained 8 bases not matched to a gene. This CDR3 region has 13 residues. The germline V gene encodes CDR1 ENHRY and CDR2 SYGVKD. The CDR3 DNA follows: TGTGCCACCGGACAGGGGCTGGGGGAGACCCAGTACTTC. This codes for CATGQGLGETQYF.

J is TRBJ1-5 and V is TRBV7-8; D is unresolved. The V end was cut by 4 bases, the J end by 1 base, with 11 bases between. The CDR3 runs to 15 residues. Germline values: CDR1 SGHVS, CDR2 FQNEAQ. The CDR3 region has the DNA TGTGCCAGCAGCTCGAAAGCATTAAGCAATCAGCCCCAGCATTTT. It codes for CASSSKALSNQPQHF.

This chain links TRBV5-5 with TRBJ1-4; D gene uncertain. This CDR3 is 13 amino acids long. Germline CDR1 SGHKS, CDR2 YYEKEE (reference sequence). V lost 3 bases, J lost 13 bases, and 16 bases lay in between. The CDR3 protein is CASSSGPGEGLFF. The CDR3 coding sequence is TGTGCCAGCAGCTCGGGTCCCGGGGAGGGACTGTTTTTT.

The rearrangement links TRBV18 to TRBJ1-2; 7 positions match TRBD1. This CDR3 is 13 amino acids long. V was clipped by 4 bases and J by 3 bases; unmatched bases: 2. Germline assignment: CDR1 KGHSH and CDR2 LQKENI. CDR3 region: CASSLQGDYGYTF. For the CDR3, the DNA is TGTGCCAGCTCACTTCAGGGGGACTATGGCTACACCTTC.

V gene TRBV5-4 combines with J gene TRBJ1-1; D perhaps matches TRBD1 (5 bases). The V end was cut by 1 base, the J end by 1 base, with 8 bases between. Germline CDR1 is SGHNT and CDR2 is YYREEE (reference sequence). The CDR3 length is 14 residues. CDR3 sequence reads: CASSLRGANTEAFF. CDR3 bases: TGTGCCAGCAGCTTGAGGGGCGCGAACACTGAAGCTTTCTTT.

The DNA of the CDR3 is TGTGCCAGCAGCTTAGACGAACTCACTGAAGCTTTCTTT. Encoded protein: CASSLDELTEAFF. V and J are TRBV7-8 and TRBJ1-1; D is uncertain. V was cut by 1 base and J by 4 bases, with 7 bases left in between. This CDR3 contains 13 residues. From germline, CDR1 is SGHVS and CDR2 FQNEAQ.

The chain uses TRBV4-2 and TRBJ2-2, with a weak D call TRBD1 (5 bases). CDR3 length equals 15 residues. Trimming took off 2 bases at V and 0 bases at J, with 7 bases between the two ends. Germline V lookup: CDR1 LGHNA, CDR2 YNFKEQ. CDR3 protein: CASSQRQSNTGELFF. The CDR3 DNA sequence: TGTGCCAGCAGCCAAAGACAGTCGAACACCGGGGAGCTGTTTTTT.

V usage is TRBV5-6 and J usage is TRBJ1-3, with TRBD1 as a possible D gene (5 bases). Per germline, CDR1 SGHDT and CDR2 YYEEEE. The CDR3 length is 14 residues. Trimming took 4 bases from V and 10 from J, leaving 18 bases between them. CDR3 coding DNA: TGTGCCAGCAGCCCGAGGTGGGGCCCAGGTACCATATATTTT. Translation: CASSPRWGPGTIYF.

J is TRBJ2-1 and V is TRBV28; 10 bases map to TRBD2. CDR1 and CDR2 (germline): MDHEN, SYDVKM. The CDR3 has 16 residues. After removal of 4 bases from V and 6 bases from J, the junction contained 9 bases not matched to a gene. This CDR3 is CASSSPSGGAFNEQFF. In nucleotides, the CDR3 is TGTGCCAGCAGTTCCCCAAGCGGGGGGGCCTTCAATGAGCAGTTCTTC.

This chain uses TRBV6-5 with TRBJ1-1; possible D gene TRBD1, 5 bases. CDR1 and CDR2 (germline): MNHEY, SVGAGI. The CDR3 has 15 amino acids. The V end lost 6 bases, the J end lost 4 bases, and 18 bases lay between the germline ends. This chain's CDR3 is CASRSPGRRGTEAFF. The CDR3 DNA reads TGTGCCAGCAGATCCCCGGGTAGGAGGGGCACTGAAGCTTTCTTT.

The chain is built from TRBV11-2 and TRBJ2-4; no definite D call. The CDR3 runs 13 residues. The ends were cut back, 0 bases at V and 6 bases at J, with 6 bases in the middle. Germline-derived CDR1 and CDR2 are SGHAT and FQNNGV. The CDR3 DNA reads as TGTGCCAGCAGCTTAGAGGCCCTAAACATTCAGTACTTC. Protein: CASSLEALNIQYF.

The V call is TRBV7-2, the J call TRBJ2-2, with 8 bases identical to TRBD1. V gave up 8 bases and J gave up 6 bases; unmatched junction bases: 14. The CDR3 is made up of 16 amino acids. Germline V gives CDR1 SGHTA, CDR2 FQGNSA. CDR3 DNA sequence: TGTGCCAGCTTGACAAGGACAGGGATAGGCGCCGGGGAGCTGTTTTTT. This sequence encodes CASLTRTGIGAGELFF.

This chain uses TRBV7-9 with TRBJ1-1; weak D call: TRBD1 (5 bases). CDR1 and CDR2 (germline): SEHNR, FQNEAQ (reference sequence). The CDR3 runs to 14 residues. Trimming took off 3 bases at V and 4 bases at J, with 12 bases between the two ends. CDR3 coding DNA: TGTGCCAGCAGCTTCCCGGGGGTTGGCACTGAAGCTTTCTTT. Amino acids: CASSFPGVGTEAFF.

This clone was detected once. The chain couples TRBV6-6 to TRBJ1-6; 8 bases are shared with TRBD1. The V gene's germline CDR1 is MNHNY and CDR2 SVGAGI (reference sequence). The V and J ends lost 5 bases and 9 bases, in that order; junction bases with no gene match: 6. The CDR3 runs 14 residues. CDR3: CASSPGQEVSPLHF. The CDR3 bases are TGTGCCAGCAGTCCGGGACAGGAGGTTTCACCCCTCCACTTT.

This clone was seen a single time. This chain uses TRBV20-1 with TRBJ1-1; D is perhaps TRBD1 (5 bases). This CDR3 contains 10 residues. The ends were cut back, 3 bases at V and 6 bases at J, with 5 bases in the middle. Germline V CDR1 and CDR2: DFQATT, SNEGSKA (reference sequence). The CDR3 DNA reads as TGCAGTGCTAGGGGGCCTGAAGCTTTCTTT. This sequence encodes CSARGPEAFF.